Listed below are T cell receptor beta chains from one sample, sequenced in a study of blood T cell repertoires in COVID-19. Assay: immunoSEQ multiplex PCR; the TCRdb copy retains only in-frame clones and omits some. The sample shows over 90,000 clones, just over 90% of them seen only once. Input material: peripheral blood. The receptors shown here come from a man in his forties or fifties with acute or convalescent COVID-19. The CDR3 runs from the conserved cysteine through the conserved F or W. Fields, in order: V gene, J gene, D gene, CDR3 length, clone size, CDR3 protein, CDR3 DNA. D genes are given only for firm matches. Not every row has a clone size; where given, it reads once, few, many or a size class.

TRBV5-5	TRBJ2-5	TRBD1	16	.	CASSFGDRGFGETQYF	TGTGCCAGCAGCTTCGGAGACAGGGGTTTCGGGGAGACCCAGTACTTC
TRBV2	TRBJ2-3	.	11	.	CASVPLDTQYF	TGTGCCAGCGTCCCACTGGATACGCAGTATTTT
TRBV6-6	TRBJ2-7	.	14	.	CASARTENSYEQYF	TGTGCCAGCGCTAGGACAGAGAACTCCTACGAGCAGTACTTC
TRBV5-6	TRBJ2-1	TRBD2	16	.	CASSKIGTSGSNEQFF	TGTGCCAGCAGCAAAATTGGGACTAGCGGGAGTAATGAGCAGTTCTTC
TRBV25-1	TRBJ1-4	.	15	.	CASSGSQGGHEKLFF	TGTGCCAGCAGTGGATCCCAGGGAGGACATGAAAAACTGTTTTTT
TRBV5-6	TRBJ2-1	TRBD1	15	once	CASIRGDSKYNEQFF	TGTGCCAGCATCCGTGGGGACAGTAAATACAATGAGCAGTTCTTC
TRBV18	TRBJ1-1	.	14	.	CASSPPRGDTEAFF	TGTGCCAGCTCACCACCGCGGGGAGACACTGAAGCTTTCTTT
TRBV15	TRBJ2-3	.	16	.	CATSRALSLSADTQYF	TGTGCCACCAGCAGAGCATTGTCCCTTAGTGCAGATACGCAGTATTTT
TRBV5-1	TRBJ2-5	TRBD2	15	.	CASRKGLAGDGTQYF	TGCGCCAGCAGAAAAGGACTAGCGGGAGATGGGACCCAGTACTTC
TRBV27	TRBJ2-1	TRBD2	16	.	CASSLGWAGEYNEQFF	TGTGCCAGCAGTTTAGGGTGGGCGGGAGAATACAATGAGCAGTTCTTC
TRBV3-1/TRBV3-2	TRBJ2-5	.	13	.	CASSQEGGAAQYF	TGTGCCAGCAGCCAAGAGGGGGGAGCTGCCCAGTACTTC
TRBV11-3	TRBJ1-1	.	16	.	CASSLGTAGKNTEAFF	TGTGCCAGCAGCTTAGGCACAGCCGGGAAGAACACTGAAGCTTTCTTT
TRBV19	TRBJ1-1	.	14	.	CASTLGPRNTEAFF	TGTGCCAGTACCCTTGGGCCCCGGAACACTGAAGCTTTCTTT
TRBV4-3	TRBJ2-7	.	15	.	CANGSAGHHSYEQYF	TGCGCCAACGGGTCCGCGGGGCATCACTCCTACGAGCAGTACTTC
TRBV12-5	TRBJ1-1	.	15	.	CASGLTRVGNTEAFF	TGTGCTAGTGGTTTGACCAGGGTAGGGAACACTGAAGCTTTCTTT
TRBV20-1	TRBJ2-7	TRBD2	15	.	CSASNLAGQFSEQYF	TGCAGTGCTAGTAATCTAGCGGGACAGTTCAGCGAGCAGTACTTC
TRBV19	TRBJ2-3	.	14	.	CASSRGVDTDTQYF	TGTGCCAGTAGTCGTGGAGTTGACACAGATACGCAGTATTTT
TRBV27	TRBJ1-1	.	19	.	CASSLHRIYGRSRNTEAFF	TGTGCCAGCAGCCTACATAGGATATATGGGAGGTCGAGGAACACTGAAGCTTTCTTT
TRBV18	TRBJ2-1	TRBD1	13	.	CASSPGTDNEQFF	TGTGCCAGCTCACCAGGGACAGACAATGAGCAGTTCTTC
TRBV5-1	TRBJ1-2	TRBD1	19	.	CASSLGKPGQGVTNYGYTF	TGCGCCAGCAGCTTGGGAAAACCGGGACAGGGAGTGACTAACTATGGCTACACCTTC
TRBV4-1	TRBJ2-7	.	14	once	CASSQERALDEQYF	TGCGCCAGCAGCCAAGAGAGGGCCCTGGACGAGCAGTACTTC
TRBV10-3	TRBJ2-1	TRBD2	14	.	CAISELAGANEQFF	TGTGCCATCAGTGAGCTAGCGGGAGCCAATGAGCAGTTCTTC
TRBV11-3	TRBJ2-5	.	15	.	CASSLGQNQQETQYF	TGTGCCAGCAGCTTAGGGCAGAACCAACAAGAGACCCAGTACTTC
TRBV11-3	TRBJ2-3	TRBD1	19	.	CASSLGLLAHRGGTDTQYF	TGTGCCAGCAGCTTAGGGCTTTTAGCTCACAGGGGCGGCACAGATACGCAGTATTTT
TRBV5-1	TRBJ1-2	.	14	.	CASSRTGINYGYTF	TGCGCCAGCAGTCGAACAGGAATTAACTATGGCTACACCTTC
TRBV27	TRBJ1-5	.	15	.	CASSGLGTGDQPQHF	TGTGCCAGCAGTGGTCTCGGGACGGGGGATCAGCCCCAGCATTTT
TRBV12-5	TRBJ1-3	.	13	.	CASGMSSGNTIYF	TGTGCTAGTGGGATGAGCTCTGGAAACACCATATATTTT
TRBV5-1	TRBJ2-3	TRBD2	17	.	CASSAQREGPGTDTQYF	TGCGCCAGCAGCGCCCAGCGGGAGGGCCCGGGCACAGATACGCAGTATTTT
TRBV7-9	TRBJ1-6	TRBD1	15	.	CASSWDRGRGSPLHF	TGTGCCAGCAGCTGGGACAGGGGGCGCGGGTCACCCCTCCACTTT
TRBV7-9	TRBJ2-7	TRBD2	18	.	CASSLAVTTSGPPYEQYF	TGTGCCAGCAGCTTAGCGGTCACGACTAGCGGCCCCCCGTACGAGCAGTACTTC
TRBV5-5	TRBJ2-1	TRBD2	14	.	CASSSIALAGVQFF	TGTGCCAGCAGCTCGATCGCGCTAGCGGGGGTACAGTTCTTC
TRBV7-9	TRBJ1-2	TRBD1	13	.	CASSPSGTGDVTF	TGTGCCAGCAGCCCCTCCGGGACAGGGGACGTAACCTTC
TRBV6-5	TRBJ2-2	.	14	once	CASSNQGGTGELFF	TGTGCCAGCAGTAATCAGGGCGGCACCGGGGAGCTGTTTTTT
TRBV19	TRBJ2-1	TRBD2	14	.	CATKGRGAYNEQFF	TGTGCCACCAAGGGGCGGGGGGCGTACAATGAGCAGTTCTTC
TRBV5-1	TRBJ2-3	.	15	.	CASSLEAGWKDTQYF	TGCGCCAGCAGCTTGGAGGCGGGATGGAAAGATACGCAGTATTTT
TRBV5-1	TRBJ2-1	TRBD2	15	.	CASSFNGRAGDEQFF	TGCGCCAGCAGCTTTAATGGAAGAGCGGGAGATGAGCAGTTCTTC
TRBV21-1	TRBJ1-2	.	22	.	CASSIVFAGLSTPTQPSYGYTF	TGTGCCAGCAGCATCGTCTTCGCGGGACTCTCTACACCTACACAGCCGTCTTATGGCTACACCTTC